These 10 T cell receptor beta chains were all obtained from the same sample, sequenced in a study of spatial heterogeneity in lung cancer. TCRdb recomputed calls from the 5' RACE reads with MiXCR, one row per CDR3 protein. This sample has about 92,000 distinct CDR3 sequences, with less than 15% found just once. Time point meaning: sample taken at primary tumor resection. Source: PBMCs, taken at surgery. The receptors originated from a male donor with early-stage non-small cell lung cancer.

The genes are TRBV7-9 and TRBJ2-2; D is unclear. The germline gives CDR1 SEHNR, CDR2 FQNEAQ (reference sequence). There are 12 residues in the CDR3. V gave up 3 bases and J gave up 2 bases, with 1 base separating them. The CDR3 is CASSFNTGELFF. The CDR3 DNA follows: TGTGCCAGCAGCTTTAACACCGGGGAGCTGTTTTTT. Filled out from reference TRBV7-9 and TRBJ2-2, the complete variable domain reads DTGVSQNPRHKITKRGQNVTFRCDPISEHNRLYWYRQTLGQGPEFLTYFQNEAQLEKSRLLSDRFSAERPKGSFSTLEIQRTEQGDSAMYLCASSFNTGELFFGEGSRLTVL.

This clonotype was seen only a few times. The chain couples TRBV4-1 to TRBJ2-1, with D perhaps being TRBD1 or TRBD2 (5 bases each). This CDR3 is built from 18 residues. The germline V and J ends were trimmed by 2 bases and 2 bases, with 19 bases remaining between them. Per germline, CDR1 MGHRA and CDR2 YSYEKL. The CDR3, as DNA: TGCGCCAGCAGCCAACACATGCCGGGGCTAAAAACCTACAATGAGCAGTTCTTC. The encoded protein is CASSQHMPGLKTYNEQFF.

With respect to this clonotype: The germline gene is not matched at one end of the junction; a read error may be the cause. This chain connects TRBV12-3 or TRBV12-4 to TRBJ2-1; 10 bases line up with TRBD2. The CDR3 is 12 amino acids. This CDR3 reads CASSLAGVLEFF. The CDR3 DNA follows: TGTGCCAGCAGTCTAGCGGGGGTCTTGGAGTTCTTC.

There are a few counts of this clonotype. The chain carries TRBV30 and TRBJ2-1; possibly TRBD1 for D (7 bases). The CDR3 sequence is 17 residues long. Trimming took 3 bases from V and 0 from J, leaving 18 bases between them. Germline-derived CDR1 and CDR2 are GTSNPN and SVGIG (reference sequence). The CDR3 DNA is TGTGCCTGGAGAGCAGGCCAGGGGGGACTCTCCTACAATGAGCAGTTCTTC. It codes for CAWRAGQGGLSYNEQFF.

The chain combines TRBV29-1 with TRBJ2-5; 11 bases fit TRBD2. The CDR3 has 16 amino acids. Per germline, CDR1 SQVTM and CDR2 ANQGSEA. Trimming at V came to 0 bases and at J to 3 bases, leaving 6 bases not matched to a gene. The CDR3 bases are TGCAGCGTTGAAGATCCTAGCGGGAGGATAGAAGAGACCCAGTACTTC. Translated: CSVEDPSGRIEETQYF.

This clonotype came up a few times. The chain has TRBV20-1 and TRBJ1-5; perhaps TRBD1 as D (6 bases). V lost 2 bases and J lost 6, with 11 bases in between. Germline-derived CDR1 and CDR2 are DFQATT and SNEGSKA (reference sequence). The CDR3 is 13 residues long. The CDR3 spells CSARTGAGQPQHF. DNA for the CDR3: TGCAGTGCTAGAACGGGGGCAGGTCAGCCCCAGCATTTT.

There are a few counts of this clonotype. The chain is built from TRBV4-3 and TRBJ2-2; no reliable D call. The germline V gene encodes CDR1 LGHNA and CDR2 YSLEER. Trimming pared 1 base from V and 0 bases from J, leaving 15 bases between. There are 18 residues in the CDR3. CDR3 DNA: TGCGCCAGCAGCCAAGTTAATCTAGGGCAGGCGAACACCGGGGAGCTGTTTTTT. This translates into CASSQVNLGQANTGELFF.

The CDR3 coding sequence is TGCGCCAGCAGCCCGGACGAGCGGGGGTACAATGAGCAGTTCTTC. Translation gives CASSPDERGYNEQFF. The chain employs TRBV4-3 and TRBJ2-1; 8 nucleotides line up with TRBD2. The CDR3 loop spans 15 amino acids. Trimming removed 4 bases from V and 4 bases from J; junction bases left unmatched: 6. CDR1 and CDR2 (germline): LGHNA, YSLEER.

The chain carries TRBV7-2 and TRBJ1-5; D unresolved. Looked up from germline, CDR1 is SGHTA and CDR2 is FQGNSA. CDR3 length equals 14 residues. Trimming left V 1 base short and J 7 bases short, with 11 bases between. For the CDR3, the DNA is TGTGCCAGCAGCTTAGGGACTTTCGGGCAGCCCCAGCATTTT. Its protein is CASSLGTFGQPQHF.

The table lists this clonotype with a few counts. The V and J genes are TRBV19 and TRBJ2-7; tentatively, D is TRBD1 (5 bases). The CDR3 spans 16 residues. V was pared by 5 bases and J by 1 base, with 18 bases between. Germline CDR1 and CDR2: LNHDA and SQIVND (reference sequence). As DNA, the CDR3 is TGTGCCAGTAGTGTCCAGGGATCTCCCTATTCCTACGAGCAGTACTTC. Residues: CASSVQGSPYSYEQYF.